Following are 2 T cell receptor beta chains from one sample sequenced in a study of identical twins. TCRdb reprocessed the 5' RACE reads via MiXCR and lists one record per CDR3 protein. The table records hundreds of thousands of distinct CDR3 sequences, roughly 6% of them present only once. Sample: naive T cells sorted from blood. These receptors were obtained from a man between 18 and 35 years old in good health.

This clonotype was recorded at least ten times. The chain carries TRBV9 and TRBJ2-5; tentative D call: TRBD2 (5 bases). The CDR3 length is 15 residues. Germline V gene sequence: CDR1 SGDLS, CDR2 YYNGEE. Trimming left V 3 bases short and J 2 bases short, with 14 bases between. CDR3 sequence: CASSEGPGLQETQYF. As DNA, the CDR3 is TGTGCCAGCAGCGAGGGCCCGGGGTTACAAGAGACCCAGTACTTC.

This clonotype occurred many times. V is TRBV5-5 and J is TRBJ1-5; D is unclear. Germline V gene data show CDR1 as SGHKS and CDR2 as YYEKEE (reference sequence). Deletions cut 3 bases from V and 6 bases from J, with 16 bases between. The CDR3 length is 15 residues. The CDR3 nucleotides are TGTGCCAGCAGCTCTCGGGATACTTCTCCTCAGCCCCAGCATTTT. Translation gives CASSSRDTSPQPQHF.